This TCR beta chain was identified in a study of cytomegalovirus exposure and HLA in healthy donors. Overall study results and limits: Through in vitro validation, three CMV-associated chains were shown to be specific for CMV antigens. Cytomegalovirus status was reportedly diagnosed by the classifier with high specificity and sensitivity. Among TCR beta chains, those listed as cytomegalovirus-associated numbered over 150.

With respect to this clone: Antigen unknown.

Assay: immunoSEQ multiplex PCR; the TCRdb copy retains only in-frame clones and omits some. The sample carries tens of thousands of clones, 85% to 95% recorded once. CDR3 length: 15 amino acids. Deletions cut 1 base from V and 0 bases from J, with 10 bases between. CDR1 MDHEN and CDR2 SYDVKM come from the germline V gene. The donors were part of the roughly 120-subject validation cohort, which stood apart from the roughly 680-subject first cohort. This TCR derives from a man aged 18-30 years in good health and CMV-seropositive. The chain couples TRBV28 to TRBJ2-7, with a weak D call TRBD2 (6 bases). Sequenced input: PBMCs. The CDR3 loop is CASSLLGLISYEQYF. Here the CDR3 DNA reads TGTGCCAGCAGTTTATTGGGACTGATCTCCTACGAGCAGTACTTC.